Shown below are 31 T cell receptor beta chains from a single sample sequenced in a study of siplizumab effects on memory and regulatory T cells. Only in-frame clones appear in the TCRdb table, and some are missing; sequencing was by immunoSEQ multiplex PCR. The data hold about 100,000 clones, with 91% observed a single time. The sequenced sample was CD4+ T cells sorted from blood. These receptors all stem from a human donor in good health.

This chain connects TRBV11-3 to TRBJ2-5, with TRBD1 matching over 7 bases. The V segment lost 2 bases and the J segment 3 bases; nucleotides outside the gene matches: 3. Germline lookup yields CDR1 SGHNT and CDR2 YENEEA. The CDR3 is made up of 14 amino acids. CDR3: CASSLHGQEETQYF. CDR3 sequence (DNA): TGTGCCAGCAGCTTACACGGACAGGAAGAGACCCAGTACTTC.

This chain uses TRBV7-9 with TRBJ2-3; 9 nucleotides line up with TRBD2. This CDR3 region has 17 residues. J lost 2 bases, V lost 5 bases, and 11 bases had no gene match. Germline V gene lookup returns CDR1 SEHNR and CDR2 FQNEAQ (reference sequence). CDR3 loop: CASSLRGGGAPTDTQYF. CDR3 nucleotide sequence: TGTGCCAGCAGCCTGAGGGGCGGGGGGGCACCCACAGATACGCAGTATTTT.

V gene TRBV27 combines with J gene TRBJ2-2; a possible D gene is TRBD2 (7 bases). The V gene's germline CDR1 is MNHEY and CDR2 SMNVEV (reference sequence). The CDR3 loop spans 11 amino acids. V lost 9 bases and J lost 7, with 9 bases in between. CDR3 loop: CASRGGGELFF. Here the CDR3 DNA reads TGTGCCAGTAGGGGGGGCGGGGAGCTGTTTTTT.

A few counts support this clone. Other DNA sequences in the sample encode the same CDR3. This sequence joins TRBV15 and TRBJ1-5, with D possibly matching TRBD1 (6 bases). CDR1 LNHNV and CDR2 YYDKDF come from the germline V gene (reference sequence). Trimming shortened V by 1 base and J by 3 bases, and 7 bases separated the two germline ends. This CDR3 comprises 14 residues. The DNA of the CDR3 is TGTGCCACCAGCAGAGGACAGGTCAATCAGCCCCAGCATTTT. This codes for CATSRGQVNQPQHF.

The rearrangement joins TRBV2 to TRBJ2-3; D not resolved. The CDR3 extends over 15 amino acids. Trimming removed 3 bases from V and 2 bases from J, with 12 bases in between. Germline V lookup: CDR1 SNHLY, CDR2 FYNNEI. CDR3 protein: CASSEAGVATDTQYF. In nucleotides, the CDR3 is TGTGCCAGCAGTGAGGCTGGGGTTGCCACAGATACGCAGTATTTT.

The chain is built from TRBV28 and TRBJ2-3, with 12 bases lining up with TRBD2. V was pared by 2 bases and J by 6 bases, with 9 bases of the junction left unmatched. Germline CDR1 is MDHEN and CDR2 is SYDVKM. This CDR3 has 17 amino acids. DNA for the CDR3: TGTGCCAGCAGTTTACATGGGCTAGCGGGGGGGTGGGATACGCAGTATTTT. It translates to CASSLHGLAGGWDTQYF. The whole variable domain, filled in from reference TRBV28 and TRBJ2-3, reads DVKVTQSSRYLVKRTGEKVFLECVQDMDHENMFWYRQDPGLGLRLIYFSYDVKMKEKGDIPEGYSVSREKKERFSLILESASTNQTSMYLCASSLHGLAGGWDTQYFGPGTRLTVL.

The CDR3 region is CASSPLVQGEAFF. The DNA of the CDR3 is TGCGCCAGCAGCCCGCTAGTGCAGGGTGAAGCTTTCTTT. The chain links TRBV5-1 to TRBJ1-1, with D possibly being TRBD1 (5 bases). CDR1 and CDR2 from the germline V gene are SGHRS and YFSETQ. Trimming took 4 bases from V and 7 from J, leaving 14 bases between them. This CDR3 is built from 13 residues.

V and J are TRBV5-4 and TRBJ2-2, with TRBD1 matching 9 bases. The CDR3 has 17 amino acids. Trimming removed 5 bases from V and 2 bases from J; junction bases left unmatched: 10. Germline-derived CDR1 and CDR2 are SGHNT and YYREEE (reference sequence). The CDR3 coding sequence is TGTGCCAGCAGGACTTCATCGGGACAGGGAAACACCGGGGAGCTGTTTTTT. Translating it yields CASRTSSGQGNTGELFF.

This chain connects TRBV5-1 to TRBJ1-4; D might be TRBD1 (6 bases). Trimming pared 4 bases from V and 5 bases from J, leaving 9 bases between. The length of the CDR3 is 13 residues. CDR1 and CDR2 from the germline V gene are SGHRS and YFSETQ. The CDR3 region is CASSGGPNEKLFF. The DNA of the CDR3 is TGCGCCAGCAGCGGGGGGCCGAATGAAAAACTGTTTTTT.

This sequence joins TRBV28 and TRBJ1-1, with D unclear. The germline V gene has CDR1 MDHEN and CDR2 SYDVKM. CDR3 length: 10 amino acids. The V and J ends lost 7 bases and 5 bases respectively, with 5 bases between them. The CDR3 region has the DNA TGTGCCAGCAAGAGGACTGAAGCTTTCTTT. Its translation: CASKRTEAFF.

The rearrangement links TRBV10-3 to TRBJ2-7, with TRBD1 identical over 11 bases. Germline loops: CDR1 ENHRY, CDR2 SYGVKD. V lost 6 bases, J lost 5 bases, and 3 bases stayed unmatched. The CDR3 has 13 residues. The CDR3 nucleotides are TGTGCCATCAGAGGACAGGGGGCAAACGAGCAGTACTTC. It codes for CAIRGQGANEQYF.

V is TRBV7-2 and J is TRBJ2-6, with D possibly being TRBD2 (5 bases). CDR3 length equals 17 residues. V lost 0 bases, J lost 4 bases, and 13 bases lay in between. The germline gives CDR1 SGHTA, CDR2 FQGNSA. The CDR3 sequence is CASSLAGGFGGANVLTF. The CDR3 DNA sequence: TGTGCCAGCAGCTTAGCGGGCGGGTTCGGAGGGGCCAACGTCCTGACTTTC.

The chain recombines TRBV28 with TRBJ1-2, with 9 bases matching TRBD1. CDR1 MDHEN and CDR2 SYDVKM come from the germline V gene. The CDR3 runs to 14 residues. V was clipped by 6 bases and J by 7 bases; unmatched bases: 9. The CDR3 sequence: CASRDTGGGRGYTF. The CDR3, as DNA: TGTGCCAGCAGAGATACAGGGGGCGGTCGTGGCTACACCTTC.

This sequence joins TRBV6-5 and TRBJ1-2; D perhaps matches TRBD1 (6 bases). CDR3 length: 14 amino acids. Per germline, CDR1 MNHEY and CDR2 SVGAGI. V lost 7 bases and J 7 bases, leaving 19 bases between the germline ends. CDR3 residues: CASMGRGAGAGYTF. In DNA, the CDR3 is TGTGCCAGCATGGGAAGGGGGGCAGGGGCTGGCTACACCTTC.

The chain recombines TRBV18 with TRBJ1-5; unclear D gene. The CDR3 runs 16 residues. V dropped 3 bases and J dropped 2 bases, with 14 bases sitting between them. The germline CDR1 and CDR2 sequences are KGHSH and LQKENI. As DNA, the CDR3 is TGTGCCAGCTCACCTAAGGCCGGGAAGGGCAATCAGCCCCAGCATTTT. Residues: CASSPKAGKGNQPQHF.

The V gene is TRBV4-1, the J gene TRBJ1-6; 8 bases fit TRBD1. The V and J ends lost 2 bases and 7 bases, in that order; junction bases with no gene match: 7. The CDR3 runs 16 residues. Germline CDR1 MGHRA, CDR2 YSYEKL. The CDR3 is CASSQPGQATNSPLHF. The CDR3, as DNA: TGCGCCAGCAGCCAACCGGGACAGGCGACGAATTCACCCCTCCACTTT.

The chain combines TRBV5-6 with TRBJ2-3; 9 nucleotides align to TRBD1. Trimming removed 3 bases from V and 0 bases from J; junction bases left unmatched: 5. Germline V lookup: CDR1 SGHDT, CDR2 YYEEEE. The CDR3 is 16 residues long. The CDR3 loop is CASSYWTGASTDTQYF. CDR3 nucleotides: TGTGCCAGCAGCTACTGGACAGGGGCCAGCACAGATACGCAGTATTTT.

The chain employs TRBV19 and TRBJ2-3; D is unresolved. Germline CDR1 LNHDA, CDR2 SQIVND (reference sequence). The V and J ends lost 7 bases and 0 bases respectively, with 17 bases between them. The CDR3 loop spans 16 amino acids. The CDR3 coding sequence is TGTGCCAGTACCCCCCGGGTAGGTAAAAGCACAGATACGCAGTATTTT. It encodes CASTPRVGKSTDTQYF.

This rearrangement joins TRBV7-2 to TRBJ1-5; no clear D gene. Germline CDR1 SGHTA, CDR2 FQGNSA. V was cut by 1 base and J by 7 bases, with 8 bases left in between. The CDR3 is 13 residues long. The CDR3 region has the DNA TGTGCCAGCAGCTTAGTGGAGGGACAGCCCCAGCATTTT. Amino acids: CASSLVEGQPQHF.

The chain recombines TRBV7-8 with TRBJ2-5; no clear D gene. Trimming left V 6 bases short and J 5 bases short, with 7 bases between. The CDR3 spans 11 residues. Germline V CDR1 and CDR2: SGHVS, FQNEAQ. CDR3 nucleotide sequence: TGTGCCAGCAGTTTCGGGGAGACCCAGTACTTC. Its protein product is CASSFGETQYF.

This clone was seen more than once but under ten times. CDR3 residues: CASGPGLLHTGELFF. In DNA form, the CDR3 reads TGTGCTAGTGGCCCAGGGCTTCTTCACACCGGGGAGCTGTTTTTT. V is TRBV12-5 and J is TRBJ2-2; the D gene is possibly TRBD1 (5 bases). This CDR3 has 15 amino acids. Germline CDR1 is LGHNT and CDR2 is FRNRAP. V was cut by 6 bases and J by 3 bases, with 14 bases left in between.

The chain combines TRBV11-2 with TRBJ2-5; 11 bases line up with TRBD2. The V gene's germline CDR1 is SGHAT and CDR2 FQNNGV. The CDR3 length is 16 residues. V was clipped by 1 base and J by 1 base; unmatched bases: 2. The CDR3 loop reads CASSLAGLAVQETQYF. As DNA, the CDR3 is TGTGCCAGCAGCTTAGCGGGACTAGCGGTCCAAGAGACCCAGTACTTC.

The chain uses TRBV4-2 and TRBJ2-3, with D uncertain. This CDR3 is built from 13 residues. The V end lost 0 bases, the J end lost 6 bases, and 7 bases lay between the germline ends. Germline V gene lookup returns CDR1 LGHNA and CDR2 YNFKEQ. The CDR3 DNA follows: TGTGCCAGCAGCCAAGATCTGTCGGATACGCAGTATTTT. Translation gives CASSQDLSDTQYF.

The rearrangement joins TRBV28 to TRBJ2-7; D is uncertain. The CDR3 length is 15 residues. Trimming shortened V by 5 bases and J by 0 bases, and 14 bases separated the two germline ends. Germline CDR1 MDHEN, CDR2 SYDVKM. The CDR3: CASSAGRLSSYEQYF. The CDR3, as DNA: TGTGCCAGCAGTGCCGGACGGCTCAGCTCCTACGAGCAGTACTTC.

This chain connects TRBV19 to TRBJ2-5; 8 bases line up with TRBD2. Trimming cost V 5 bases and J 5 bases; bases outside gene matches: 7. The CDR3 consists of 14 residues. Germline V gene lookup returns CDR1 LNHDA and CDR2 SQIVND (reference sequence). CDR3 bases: TGTGCCAGTAGTTTCTCTGGCGGGGGGGAGACCCAGTACTTC. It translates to CASSFSGGGETQYF.

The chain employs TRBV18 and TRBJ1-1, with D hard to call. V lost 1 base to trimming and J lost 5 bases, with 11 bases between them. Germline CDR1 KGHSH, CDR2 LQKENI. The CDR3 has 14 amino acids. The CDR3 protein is CASSPQRAGTEAFF. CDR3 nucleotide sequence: TGTGCCAGCTCACCACAAAGGGCGGGTACTGAAGCTTTCTTT.

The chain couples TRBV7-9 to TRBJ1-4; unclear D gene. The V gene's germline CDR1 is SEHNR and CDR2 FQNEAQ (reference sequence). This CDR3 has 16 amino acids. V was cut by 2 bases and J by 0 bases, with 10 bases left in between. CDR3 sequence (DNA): TGTGCCAGCAGCTTAAGGGTAACTGCAACTAATGAAAAACTGTTTTTT. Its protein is CASSLRVTATNEKLFF.

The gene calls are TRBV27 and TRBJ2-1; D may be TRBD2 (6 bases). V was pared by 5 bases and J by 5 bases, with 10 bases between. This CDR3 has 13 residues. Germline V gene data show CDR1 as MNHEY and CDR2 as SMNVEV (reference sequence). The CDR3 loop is CASSKGLHNEQFF. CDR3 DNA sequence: TGTGCCAGCAGTAAGGGACTTCACAATGAGCAGTTCTTC.

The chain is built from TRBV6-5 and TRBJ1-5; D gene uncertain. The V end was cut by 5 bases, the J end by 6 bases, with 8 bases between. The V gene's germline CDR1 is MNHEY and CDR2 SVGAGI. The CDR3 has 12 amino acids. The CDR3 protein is CASSKQGQPQHF. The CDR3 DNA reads TGTGCCAGCAGTAAGCAAGGTCAGCCCCAGCATTTT.

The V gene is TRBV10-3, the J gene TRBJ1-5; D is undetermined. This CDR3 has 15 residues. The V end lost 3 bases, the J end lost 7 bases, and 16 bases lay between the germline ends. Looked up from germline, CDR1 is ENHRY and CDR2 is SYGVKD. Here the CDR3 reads CAISDGGARGQPQHF. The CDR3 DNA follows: TGTGCCATCAGTGATGGCGGCGCGCGAGGGCAGCCCCAGCATTTT.

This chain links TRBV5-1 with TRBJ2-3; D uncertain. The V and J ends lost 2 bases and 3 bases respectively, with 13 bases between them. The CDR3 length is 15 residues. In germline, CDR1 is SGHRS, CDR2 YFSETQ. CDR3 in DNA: TGCGCCAGCAGCTTTCCAGGTGTTGGGACAGATACGCAGTATTTT. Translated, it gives CASSFPGVGTDTQYF.